The entry below gives a single T cell receptor beta chain sequence along with its context. The antigen this receptor binds is unknown. Base-call qualities are not available, and no considerably larger clone is one nucleotide away. This specimen belongs to a study of shared clonotypes between healthy human individuals (TCRdb year 2020). Notes on the research overall: The cohort included three men and a couple of women between 18 and 49 years of age. To estimate repertoire size and how much clonotypes are shared between individuals, the study performed deep sequencing of blood TCR repertoires from about five healthy adults. Each donor's leukapheresis produced roughly between roughly 0.85 and 9.5 billion PBMCs. To increase sequencing depth and limit assay-specific biases, different laboratories used diverse techniques to prepare libraries and sequence TCR repertoires. Per donor, three plates each were used for CD4 naive and CD4 memory, two for CD8 naive, and one for CD8 memory. Findings and caveats that apply to the study as a whole: Based on pairwise subsampling, the degree of clonotype sharing among donors was expected to be affected by sequencing depth. Sampling was restricted to blood, and TCR repertoires in tissue are likely to differ from TCR repertoires in blood. Compared with non-shared clonotypes, clonotypes shared by all four sorted-subset donors had higher generation probabilities. When a handful of donors were compared, the shared fraction of clonotypes was 5% to 6.5% for naive CD4, roughly 3.3% for naive CD8, roughly 2.5% for memory CD4, and roughly 0.43% for memory CD8. Naive subsets generally had larger estimated clonotype richness than memory subsets. Because the study included a small number of donors, the genetic and exposure-history diversity represented was limited. Incomplete sequencing was indicated by rarefaction of sorted-subset datasets, despite the large sequencing depth.

Healthy HIV-negative adults with no recently reported acute infections or vaccinations were included as donors. Every donor was a Caucasian adult living in Nashville, Tennessee, USA. Magnetic negative selection was used to enrich CD4+ T cells, after which naive cells were positively selected on CD45RA and the negative fraction became the memory subset. Blood was obtained by leukapheresis, after which PBMCs were separated by Ficoll-Histopaque density gradient centrifugation and cryopreserved in liquid nitrogen vapor phase. Analytical flow cytometry was used to check the purity and quantity of each magnetically sorted T cell population. From each sorted fraction, genomic DNA was isolated and quantified by UV absorbance on a Nanodrop 2000c. The CDR3 holds 14 amino acids from the cysteine to the phenylalanine. Left in the record is the CDR3 DNA by itself, 42 bases read in frame from the first base. CDR1 and CDR2 (SGHTA, FQGNSA) derive from the germline V gene. For this chain, trimming is 1 base at the V end and 5 bases at the J end, and the number of junction bases without a gene match is 4.

Using the deep immunoSEQ assay, TCR CDR3 regions were amplified from genomic DNA by multiplex PCR. Genomic DNA extracted from each cell subset was distributed evenly over all wells of several immunoSEQ 96-well plates, and each plate served as one replicate. For sorted subsets, 200 to 250 ng of genomic DNA, equivalent to 30,000 or so T cell genomes, went into each replicate PCR. Purified libraries were measured with a Qubit 3.0 fluorometer, size-checked on a Bioanalyzer 2100, and measured again with the KAPA Library Quantification kit. Every immunoSEQ 96-well plate was sequenced on a separate single-read 150-cycle Illumina NextSeq 550 flow cell. Under the source paper's analysis protocol: The immunoSEQ output contained only junctional sequences without quality scores, so filtering could not match that applied to full-length reads. To assign V/J genes and CDR3, sequences were annotated against IMGT germline references using PyIR, a Python wrapper for IgBLAST v1.9. Reads were filtered out if the reads had weak V/J assignments (E-value above 1e-6), no CDR3, stop codons, out-of-frame junctions, or ambiguous translated residues. V3J clonotypes were defined as sequences sharing the same inferred V gene, J gene, and CDR3 amino acid sequence. To compute the percentage overlap between repertoires, the number of shared unique clonotypes was divided by the size of the smaller repertoire. Three approaches were used to assess repertoire richness: RTK rarefaction, the Chao1 estimator, and Recon v2.1 estimates of unobserved clonotypes. OLGA was used to compute generation probabilities for all TCRbeta clonotypes that the gDNA method yielded from several donors. Not all clones reach the TCRdb copy of this immuneACCESS table, which keeps in-frame sequences only. Checked studies attribute under half of the gap to unresolved V genes and leave the rest unexplained. The V and J calls and the clone size are those of that table, but D and trimming were determined from the DNA. For this sample the table gives about 2.4 million clones, of which roughly 93% were detected only once. The ten largest clones add up to 0.36% of the sample.

The chain uses TRBV7-2 and TRBJ2-7; 8 bases in the middle match TRBD2. This clonotype was obtained from a man between 18 and 35 years old in good health. Some clones in this sample may be carry-over from other donors' samples. Sequencing was performed on naive CD4+ T cells from PBMCs. This specimen's cell subset or site label, per the study, means: CD45RA+ positively selected. The encoded CDR3 is CASSLVGRADEQYF. The DNA sequence is given as TGTGCCAGCAGCTTAGTCGGGAGGGCCGACGAGCAGTACTTC.